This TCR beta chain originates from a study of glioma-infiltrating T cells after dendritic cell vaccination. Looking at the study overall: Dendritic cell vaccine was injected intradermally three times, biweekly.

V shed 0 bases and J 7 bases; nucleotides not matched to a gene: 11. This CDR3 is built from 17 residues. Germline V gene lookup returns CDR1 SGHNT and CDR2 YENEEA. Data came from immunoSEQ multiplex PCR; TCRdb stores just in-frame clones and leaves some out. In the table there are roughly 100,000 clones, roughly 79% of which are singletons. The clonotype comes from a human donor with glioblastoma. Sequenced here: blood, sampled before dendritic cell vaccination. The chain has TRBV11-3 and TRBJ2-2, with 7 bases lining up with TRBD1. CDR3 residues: CASSLEGDRASHGELFF. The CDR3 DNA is TGTGCCAGCAGCTTAGAGGGAGACAGGGCGTCGCACGGGGAGCTGTTTTTT.